Below are 22 T cell receptor beta chains sequenced from a single sample in a study of T-cell reconstitution after alpha-beta-depleted transplantation in children. TCRbeta library preparation incorporated unique molecular identifiers. TCRdb redid the calling of the PCR reads with MiXCR, one entry per CDR3 protein. The data contain roughly 200,000 distinct CDR3 sequences, about 6.8% of them seen just once; the ten biggest clones take up 3% to 3.5%. The input for sequencing was PBMCs from the stem cell graft donor, taken from the stem cell graft. These receptors were obtained from a human donor who donated a stem cell graft to a child with Wiskott-Aldrich syndrome.

This clonotype was picked up many times. This chain joins TRBV18 and TRBJ1-5; no clear D gene. Germline assignment: CDR1 KGHSH and CDR2 LQKENI. With 0 bases removed from V and 12 bases from J, the gap between germline ends came to 12 bases. The CDR3 is 13 residues long. The CDR3 DNA is TGTGCCAGCTCACCACCTCGGGGTGAAATCCAGCATTTT. Translated, it gives CASSPPRGEIQHF.

This clonotype was picked up many times. This chain connects TRBV20-1 to TRBJ1-5, with 8 nucleotides matching TRBD1. This CDR3 is 14 amino acids long. Trimming cost V 4 bases and J 3 bases; bases outside gene matches: 5. The germline V gene has CDR1 DFQATT and CDR2 SNEGSKA (reference sequence). The CDR3 loop is CSANRDRHNQPQHF. CDR3 coding DNA: TGCAGTGCTAACCGGGACAGGCACAATCAGCCCCAGCATTTT.

Many counts were recorded for this clonotype. The chain recombines TRBV28 with TRBJ1-5, with TRBD1 as a possible D gene (5 bases). Per germline, CDR1 MDHEN and CDR2 SYDVKM. The V end lost 5 bases, the J end lost 5 bases, and 13 bases lay between the germline ends. This CDR3 has 14 residues. CDR3: CASSLGARYQPQHF. In DNA form, the CDR3 reads TGTGCCAGCAGTCTCGGGGCACGCTATCAGCCCCAGCATTTT.

This clonotype came up many times. The genes are TRBV5-1 and TRBJ2-3, with D uncertain. The CDR3 loop spans 13 amino acids. Germline CDR1 SGHRS, CDR2 YFSETQ. V gave up 4 bases and J gave up 2 bases, with 8 bases separating them. CDR3 sequence reads: CASSEPSTDTQYF. As DNA, the CDR3 is TGCGCCAGCAGCGAACCCTCCACAGATACGCAGTATTTT. The variable domain in full, completed from reference TRBV5-1 and TRBJ2-3, reads KAGVTQTPRYLIKTRGQQVTLSCSPISGHRSVSWYQQTPGQGLQFLFEYFSETQRNKGNFPGRFSGRQFSNSRSEMNVSTLELGDSALYLCASSEPSTDTQYFGPGTRLTVL.

In its sample, this clonotype was seen many times. The rearrangement links TRBV20-1 to TRBJ1-1, with D tentatively TRBD1 (6 bases). The CDR3 has 13 residues. The V and J ends lost 5 bases and 5 bases respectively, with 15 bases between them. In germline, CDR1 is DFQATT, CDR2 SNEGSKA (reference sequence). CDR3 bases: TGCAGTGCTGCCCAGGGGTCTGGGACTGAAGCTTTCTTT. Residues: CSAAQGSGTEAFF.

This clonotype was seen many times. The chain recombines TRBV12-3 or TRBV12-4 with TRBJ1-1; 12 bases line up with TRBD1. V gave up 6 bases and J gave up 3 bases; unmatched junction bases: 2. The CDR3 is made up of 14 amino acids. CDR3 DNA: TGTGCCAGCAGGGGGACAGGGGGCGACACTGAAGCTTTCTTT. It codes for CASRGTGGDTEAFF.

This chain joins TRBV6-1 and TRBJ1-3; the D gene is possibly TRBD1 (6 bases). Deletions cut 6 bases from V and 0 bases from J, with 21 bases between. Germline assignment: CDR1 MNHNS and CDR2 SASEGT. This CDR3 region has 18 residues. The CDR3 is CASRRGQGTAISGNTIYF. In DNA, the CDR3 is TGTGCCAGCAGGCGGGGGCAGGGGACGGCCATCTCTGGAAACACCATATATTTT.

The table lists this clonotype with many counts. The chain combines TRBV10-1 with TRBJ2-1, with 7 bases lining up with TRBD1. The length of the CDR3 is 16 residues. V was pared by 6 bases and J by 8 bases, with 16 bases of the junction left unmatched. Germline V CDR1 and CDR2: WNHNN, SYGVQD (reference sequence). This chain's CDR3 is CASSRQGSTGGDEQFF. The CDR3 bases are TGCGCCAGCAGCCGACAGGGTTCCACCGGTGGTGATGAGCAGTTCTTC.

This clonotype was recorded many times. This rearrangement joins TRBV5-1 to TRBJ1-2, with D unclear. The V gene lost 0 bases and the J gene lost 8 bases, with 11 bases spanning the gap. The germline gives CDR1 SGHRS, CDR2 YFSETQ. The CDR3 runs 13 residues. This CDR3 is CASSLAQWEGYTF. The CDR3 DNA reads as TGCGCCAGCAGCTTGGCACAATGGGAAGGCTACACCTTC. Full variable domain (outside the CDR3, taken from reference TRBV5-1 and TRBJ1-2): KAGVTQTPRYLIKTRGQQVTLSCSPISGHRSVSWYQQTPGQGLQFLFEYFSETQRNKGNFPGRFSGRQFSNSRSEMNVSTLELGDSALYLCASSLAQWEGYTFGSGTRLTVV.

V and J are TRBV14 and TRBJ2-1; 14 nucleotides match TRBD2. Trimming took 4 bases from V and 6 from J; bases not matched to a gene: 8. The CDR3 is made up of 17 amino acids. Germline V lookup: CDR1 SGHDN, CDR2 FVKESK. CDR3 region: CASSRQSTSGRANEQFF. DNA of the CDR3: TGTGCCAGCAGCCGCCAATCGACTAGCGGGAGGGCCAATGAGCAGTTCTTC.

This clonotype came up many times. The chain joins TRBV12-3 or TRBV12-4 to TRBJ1-6; D call uncertain. The V gene lost 7 bases and the J gene lost 8 bases, with 18 bases spanning the gap. The CDR3 is 15 residues long. The CDR3: CASTAVGSGDSPLHF. CDR3 in DNA: TGTGCCAGCACCGCCGTGGGGAGTGGTGATTCACCCCTCCACTTT.

In its sample, this clonotype was seen many times. This rearrangement joins TRBV10-3 to TRBJ2-7; D is tentatively TRBD1 or TRBD2 (5 bases each). Between the trimmed V and J ends, which lost 11 bases and 2 bases, there was a span of 22 bases. Germline CDR1 ENHRY, CDR2 SYGVKD. The length of the CDR3 is 15 residues. The CDR3 loop reads CAGATGTTVPYEQYF. The CDR3, as DNA: TGTGCCGGAGCGACCGGGACCACAGTCCCCTACGAGCAGTACTTC.

This clonotype was observed many times. The gene calls are TRBV6-2 or TRBV6-3 and TRBJ1-1; TRBD1 matches at 7 bases. Germline values: CDR1 MNHEY, CDR2 SVGEGT. This CDR3 is built from 15 residues. V was pared by 6 bases and J by 0 bases, with 7 bases of the junction left unmatched. Here the CDR3 DNA reads TGTGCCAGCAGCCGACCGGGACAGCTGAACACTGAAGCTTTCTTT. It specifies CASSRPGQLNTEAFF.

This clonotype has a count of ten or more. This chain joins TRBV20-1 and TRBJ2-1, with a weak D call TRBD2 (6 bases). The CDR3 spans 13 residues. Germline V CDR1 and CDR2: DFQATT, SNEGSKA (reference sequence). The V gene lost 7 bases and the J gene lost 4 bases, with 14 bases spanning the gap. The CDR3 loop is CSGELAEYNEQFF. In DNA, the CDR3 is TGCAGTGGGGAATTAGCGGAATACAATGAGCAGTTCTTC.

Of note for this clonotype: A much bigger clone sits one base away, suggesting this may be a read error. This chain connects TRBV12-3 or TRBV12-4 to TRBJ2-5; no clear D. There are 14 residues in the CDR3. The CDR3 nucleotides are TGTGCCAGCAGATTGAGAGCTTACCAAGAGATCCAGTACTTC. Translated: CASRLRAYQEIQYF.

The rearrangement uses TRBV2 and TRBJ2-1; D is undetermined. The V gene's germline CDR1 is SNHLY and CDR2 FYNNEI. V was cut by 4 bases and J by 0 bases, with 10 bases left in between. The length of the CDR3 is 15 residues. CDR3 residues: CASSAARSSYNEQFF. Here the CDR3 DNA reads TGTGCCAGCAGTGCGGCTAGAAGCTCCTACAATGAGCAGTTCTTC.

This clonotype appeared many times. The chain joins TRBV29-1 to TRBJ2-1; D unresolved. There are 11 residues in the CDR3. Germline values: CDR1 SQVTM, CDR2 ANQGSEA. Trimming pared 7 bases from V and 10 bases from J, leaving 14 bases between. CDR3 sequence: CSAGPLREQFF. The DNA of the CDR3 is TGCAGCGCTGGCCCGTTGCGGGAGCAGTTCTTC.

This clonotype has at least ten counts. V and J are TRBV6-5 and TRBJ1-6; D gene uncertain. The CDR3 has 13 amino acids. The germline V and J ends were trimmed by 0 bases and 10 bases, with 7 bases remaining between them. The germline CDR1 and CDR2 sequences are MNHEY and SVGAGI. CDR3 protein: CASSYSQLSPLHF. The CDR3 DNA sequence: TGTGCCAGCAGTTACTCTCAGCTATCACCCCTCCACTTT.

The V call is TRBV19, the J call TRBJ2-7, with TRBD1 matching 11 bases. Losses at the gene ends were 7 bases for V and 2 bases for J; bases not matched to a gene: 1. Germline V gene data show CDR1 as LNHDA and CDR2 as SQIVND (reference sequence). The CDR3 has 13 amino acids. The CDR3 DNA is TGTGCCAGTAAGGGACAGGGGGCCTACGAGCAGTACTTC. It specifies CASKGQGAYEQYF.

This clonotype was counted ten times or more. This chain's CDR3 is CASSRLAGGGNEQFF. The CDR3 DNA follows: TGTGCCAGCTCGCGACTAGCGGGGGGTGGTAATGAGCAGTTCTTC. This chain links TRBV18 with TRBJ2-1; 13 nucleotides match TRBD2. V was clipped by 6 bases and J by 7 bases; unmatched bases: 6. The CDR3 is made up of 15 amino acids. From germline, CDR1 is KGHSH and CDR2 LQKENI.

The rearrangement uses TRBV29-1 and TRBJ2-7; TRBD1 agrees at 9 bases. The ends lost 3 bases at V and 4 bases at J; junction bases unmatched: 4. The CDR3 has 13 amino acids. Germline V gene lookup returns CDR1 SQVTM and CDR2 ANQGSEA. The CDR3 reads CSVDRGQGYEQYF. The CDR3 nucleotides are TGCAGCGTTGATCGGGGACAGGGATACGAGCAGTACTTC.

Many counts were recorded for this clonotype. The chain has TRBV24-1 and TRBJ2-7; TRBD2 matches 11 bases. The trim removed 3 bases at V and 6 bases at J, leaving 3 bases unmatched. CDR3 length: 14 amino acids. Germline V gene lookup returns CDR1 KGHDR and CDR2 SFDVKD. The CDR3 nucleotides are TGTGCCACCAGTGATCCAGGACTAGCGGGCGAGCAGTACTTC. It specifies CATSDPGLAGEQYF.